This T cell receptor beta chain was identified in a study of beta chain features in type 1 diabetes. Germline V lookup: CDR1 SQVTM, CDR2 ANQGSEA. Trimming removed 5 bases from V and 1 base from J; junction bases left unmatched: 1. The CDR3 sequence is 12 residues long. This clone was counted a few times. The sequenced template was cDNA made from the entire isolated RNA. TCRdb's copy holds only in-frame clones and misses some; the assay was immunoSEQ multiplex PCR. This sample carries nearly 350,000 clones, around 8% of them seen once, and the ten largest clones take roughly 0.44%. The TCR comes from a woman younger than 35 in good health. The specimen was central memory CD4+ T cells from blood. The chain combines TRBV29-1 with TRBJ1-1; 7 bases are a match to TRBD1. CDR3 coding DNA: TGCAGCGTTCACAGGGGGAACACTGAAGCTTTCTTT. It specifies CSVHRGNTEAFF.